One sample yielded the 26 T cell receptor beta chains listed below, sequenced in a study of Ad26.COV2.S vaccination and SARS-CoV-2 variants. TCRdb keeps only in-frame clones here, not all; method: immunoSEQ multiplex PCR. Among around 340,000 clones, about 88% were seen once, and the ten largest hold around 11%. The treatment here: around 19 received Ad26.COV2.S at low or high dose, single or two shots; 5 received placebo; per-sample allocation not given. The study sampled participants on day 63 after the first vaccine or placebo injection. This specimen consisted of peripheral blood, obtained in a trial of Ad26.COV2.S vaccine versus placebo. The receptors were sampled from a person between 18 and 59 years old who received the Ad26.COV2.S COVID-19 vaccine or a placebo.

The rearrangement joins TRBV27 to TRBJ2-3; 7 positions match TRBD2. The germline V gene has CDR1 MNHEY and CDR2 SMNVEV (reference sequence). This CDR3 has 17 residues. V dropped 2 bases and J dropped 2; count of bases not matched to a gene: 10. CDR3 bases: TGTGCCAGCAGTTTAAGTCTCGCTAGCGGCTACACAGATACGCAGTATTTT. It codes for CASSLSLASGYTDTQYF.

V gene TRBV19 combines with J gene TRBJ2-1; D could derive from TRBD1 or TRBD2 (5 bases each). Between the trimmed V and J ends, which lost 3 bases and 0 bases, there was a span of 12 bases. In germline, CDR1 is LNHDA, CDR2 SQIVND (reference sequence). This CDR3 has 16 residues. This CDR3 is CASSMGRPNSYNEQFF. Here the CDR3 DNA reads TGTGCCAGTAGTATGGGACGCCCGAACTCCTACAATGAGCAGTTCTTC.

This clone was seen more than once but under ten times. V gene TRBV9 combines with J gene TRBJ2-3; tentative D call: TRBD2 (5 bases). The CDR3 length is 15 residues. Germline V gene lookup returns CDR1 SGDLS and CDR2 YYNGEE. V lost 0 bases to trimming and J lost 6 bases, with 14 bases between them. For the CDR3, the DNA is TGTGCCAGCAGCGTAGAAGCTAGCCGTCGGGATACGCAGTATTTT. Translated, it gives CASSVEASRRDTQYF.

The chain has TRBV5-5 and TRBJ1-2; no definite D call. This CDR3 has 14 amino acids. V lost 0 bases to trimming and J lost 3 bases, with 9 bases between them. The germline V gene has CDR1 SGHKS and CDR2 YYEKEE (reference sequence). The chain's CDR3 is CASSLEPVYYGYTF. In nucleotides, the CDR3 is TGTGCCAGCAGCTTGGAGCCGGTTTACTATGGCTACACCTTC. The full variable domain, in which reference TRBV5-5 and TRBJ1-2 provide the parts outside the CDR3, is DAGVTQSPTHLIKTRGQQVTLRCSPISGHKSVSWYQQVLGQGPQFIFQYYEKEERGRGNFPDRFSARQFPNYSSELNVNALLLGDSALYLCASSLEPVYYGYTFGSGTRLTVV.

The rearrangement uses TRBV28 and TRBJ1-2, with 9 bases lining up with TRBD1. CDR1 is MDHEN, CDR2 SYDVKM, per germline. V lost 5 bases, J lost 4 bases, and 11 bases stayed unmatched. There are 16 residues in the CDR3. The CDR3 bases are TGTGCCAGCAGTAGCTTCCCCGGGACAGGGTTCTATGGCTACACCTTC. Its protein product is CASSSFPGTGFYGYTF.

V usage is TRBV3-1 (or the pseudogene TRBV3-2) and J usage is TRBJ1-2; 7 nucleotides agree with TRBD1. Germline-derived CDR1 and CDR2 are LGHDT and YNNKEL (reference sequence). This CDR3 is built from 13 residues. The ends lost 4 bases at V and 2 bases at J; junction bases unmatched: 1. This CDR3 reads CASSPTGNYGYTF. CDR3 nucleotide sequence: TGTGCCAGCAGCCCGACAGGGAACTATGGCTACACCTTC.

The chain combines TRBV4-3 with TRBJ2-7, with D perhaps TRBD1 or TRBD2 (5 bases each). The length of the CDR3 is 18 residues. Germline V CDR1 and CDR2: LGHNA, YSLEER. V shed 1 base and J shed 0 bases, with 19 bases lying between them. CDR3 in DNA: TGCGCCAGCAGCCAAGTAGTGAGGGGATCCGGAGGCTCCTACGAGCAGTACTTC. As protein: CASSQVVRGSGGSYEQYF.

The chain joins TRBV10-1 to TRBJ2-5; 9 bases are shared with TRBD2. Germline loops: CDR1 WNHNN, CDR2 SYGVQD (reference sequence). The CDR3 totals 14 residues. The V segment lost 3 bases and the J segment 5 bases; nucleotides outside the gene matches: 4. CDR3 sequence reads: CASSEAGGRETQYF. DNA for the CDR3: TGCGCCAGCAGTGAAGCGGGGGGCCGGGAGACCCAGTACTTC.

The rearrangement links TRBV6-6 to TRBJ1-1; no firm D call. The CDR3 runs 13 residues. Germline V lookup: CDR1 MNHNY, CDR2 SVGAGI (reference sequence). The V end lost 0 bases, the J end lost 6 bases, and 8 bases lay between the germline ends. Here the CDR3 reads CASSYSPGAEAFF. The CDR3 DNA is TGTGCCAGCAGTTACTCCCCAGGTGCTGAAGCTTTCTTT.

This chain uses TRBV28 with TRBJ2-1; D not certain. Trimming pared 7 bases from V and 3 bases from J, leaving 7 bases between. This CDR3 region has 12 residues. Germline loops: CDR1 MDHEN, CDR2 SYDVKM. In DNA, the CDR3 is TGTGCCAGCATGAGGTACTACAATGAGCAGTTCTTC. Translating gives CASMRYYNEQFF.

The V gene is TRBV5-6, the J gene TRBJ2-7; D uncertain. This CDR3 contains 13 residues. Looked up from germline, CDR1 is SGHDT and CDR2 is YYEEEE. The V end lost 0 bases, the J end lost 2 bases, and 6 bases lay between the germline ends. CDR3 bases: TGTGCCAGCAGCTTGGAGGCAGCCTACGAGCAGTACTTC. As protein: CASSLEAAYEQYF.

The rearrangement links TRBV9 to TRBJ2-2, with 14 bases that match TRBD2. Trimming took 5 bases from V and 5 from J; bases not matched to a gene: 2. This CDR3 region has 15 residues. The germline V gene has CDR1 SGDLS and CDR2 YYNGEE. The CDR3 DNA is TGTGCCAGCAGGGGGACTAGCGGGAGTACCGGGGAGCTGTTTTTT. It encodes CASRGTSGSTGELFF.

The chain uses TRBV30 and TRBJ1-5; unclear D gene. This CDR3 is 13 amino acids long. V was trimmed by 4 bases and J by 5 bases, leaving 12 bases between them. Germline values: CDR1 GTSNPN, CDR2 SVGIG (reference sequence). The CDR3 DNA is TGTGCCTGGAACTCGGCCTTATATCAGCCCCAGCATTTT. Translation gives CAWNSALYQPQHF.

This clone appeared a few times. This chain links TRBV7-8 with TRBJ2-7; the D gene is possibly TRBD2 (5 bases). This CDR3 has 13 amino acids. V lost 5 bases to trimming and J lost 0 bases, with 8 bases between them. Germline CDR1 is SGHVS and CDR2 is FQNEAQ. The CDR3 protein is CASSPTTSYEQYF. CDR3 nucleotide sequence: TGTGCCAGCAGCCCGACTACCTCCTACGAGCAGTACTTC.

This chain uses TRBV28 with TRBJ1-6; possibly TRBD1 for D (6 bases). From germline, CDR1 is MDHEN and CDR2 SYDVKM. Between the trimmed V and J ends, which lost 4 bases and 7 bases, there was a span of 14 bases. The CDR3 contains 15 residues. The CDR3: CASSSPQGPNSPLHF. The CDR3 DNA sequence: TGTGCCAGCAGTTCCCCCCAGGGGCCGAATTCACCCCTCCACTTT.

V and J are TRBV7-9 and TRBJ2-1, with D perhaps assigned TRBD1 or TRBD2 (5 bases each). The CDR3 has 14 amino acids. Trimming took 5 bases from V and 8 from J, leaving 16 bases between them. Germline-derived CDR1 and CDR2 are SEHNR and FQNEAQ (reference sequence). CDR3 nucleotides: TGTGCCAGCAGCAATCTTTGGGGGTACGATGAGCAGTTCTTC. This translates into CASSNLWGYDEQFF.

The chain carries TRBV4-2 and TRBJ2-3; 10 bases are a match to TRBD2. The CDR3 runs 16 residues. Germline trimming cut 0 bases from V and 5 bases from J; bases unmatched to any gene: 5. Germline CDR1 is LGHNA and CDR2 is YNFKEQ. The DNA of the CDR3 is TGTGCCAGCAGCCAAGAGAGCGGGAGGGCGGGAGATACGCAGTATTTT. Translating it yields CASSQESGRAGDTQYF.

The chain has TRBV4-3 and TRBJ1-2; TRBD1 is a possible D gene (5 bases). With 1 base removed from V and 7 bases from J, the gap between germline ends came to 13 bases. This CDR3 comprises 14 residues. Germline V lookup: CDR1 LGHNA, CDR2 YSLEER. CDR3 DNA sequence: TGCGCCAGCAGCCAAGCTCGGGGGACCTCTGGCTACACCTTC. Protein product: CASSQARGTSGYTF.

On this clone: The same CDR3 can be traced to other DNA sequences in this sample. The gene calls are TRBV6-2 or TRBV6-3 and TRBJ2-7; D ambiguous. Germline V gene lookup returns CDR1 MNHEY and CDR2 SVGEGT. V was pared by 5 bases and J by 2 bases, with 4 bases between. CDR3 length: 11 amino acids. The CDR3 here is CASSPAYEQYF. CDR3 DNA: TGTGCCAGCAGTCCAGCCTACGAGCAGTACTTC.

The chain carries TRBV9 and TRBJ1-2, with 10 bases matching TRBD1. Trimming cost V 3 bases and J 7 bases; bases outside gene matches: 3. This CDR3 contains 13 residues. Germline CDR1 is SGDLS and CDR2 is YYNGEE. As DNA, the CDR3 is TGTGCCAGCAGCGGAGGGACAGGGGTTGGCTACACCTTC. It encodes CASSGGTGVGYTF. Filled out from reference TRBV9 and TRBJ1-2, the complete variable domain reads DSGVTQTPKHLITATGQRVTLRCSPRSGDLSVYWYQQSLDQGLQFLIQYYNGEERAKGNILERFSAQQFPDLHSELNLSSLELGDSALYFCASSGGTGVGYTFGSGTRLTVV.

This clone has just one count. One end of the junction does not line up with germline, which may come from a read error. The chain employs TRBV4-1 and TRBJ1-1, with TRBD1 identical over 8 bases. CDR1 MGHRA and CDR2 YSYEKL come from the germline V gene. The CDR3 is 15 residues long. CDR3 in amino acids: CASSQGHGLEDRALF. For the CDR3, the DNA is TGCGCCAGCAGCCAAGGACATGGCCTAGAGGACAGGGCCCTCTTT.

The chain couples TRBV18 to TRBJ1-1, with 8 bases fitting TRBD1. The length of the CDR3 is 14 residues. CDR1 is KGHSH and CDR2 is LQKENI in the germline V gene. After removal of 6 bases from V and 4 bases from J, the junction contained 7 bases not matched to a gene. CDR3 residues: CASSLDRVVTEAFF. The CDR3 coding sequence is TGTGCCAGCTCTCTGGACAGGGTAGTCACTGAAGCTTTCTTT.

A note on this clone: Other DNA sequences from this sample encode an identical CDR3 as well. CDR3 residues: CASSPGETQYF. CDR3 DNA: TGTGCCAGCTCACCGGGCGAGACCCAGTACTTC. J is TRBJ2-5 and V is TRBV18; D gene uncertain. The CDR3 is made up of 11 amino acids. Trimming stripped 3 bases from V and 5 bases from J, with 4 bases between. Germline CDR1 KGHSH, CDR2 LQKENI.

The DNA for the CDR3 is TGTGCCATCAGTGAAGCAGATAGCAATCAGCCCCAGCATTTT. Protein sequence: CAISEADSNQPQHF. V is TRBV10-3 and J is TRBJ1-5; D remains ambiguous. The CDR3 length is 14 residues. Germline CDR1 reads ENHRY; CDR2 reads SYGVKD. The germline V and J ends were trimmed by 3 bases and 0 bases, with 6 bases remaining between them.

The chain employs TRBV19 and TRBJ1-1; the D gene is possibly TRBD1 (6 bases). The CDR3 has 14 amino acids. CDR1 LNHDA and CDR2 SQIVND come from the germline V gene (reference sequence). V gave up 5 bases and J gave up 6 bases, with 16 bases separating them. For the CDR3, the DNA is TGTGCCAGTAGTTCCTTGGGGGCGGTACCTGAAGCTTTCTTT. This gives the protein CASSSLGAVPEAFF.

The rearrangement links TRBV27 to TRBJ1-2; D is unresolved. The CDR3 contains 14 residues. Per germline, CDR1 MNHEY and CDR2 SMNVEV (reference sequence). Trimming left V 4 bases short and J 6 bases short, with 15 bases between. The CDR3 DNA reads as TGTGCCAGCAGTTACTCCGGGCCATCTCATGGCTACACCTTC. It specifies CASSYSGPSHGYTF.